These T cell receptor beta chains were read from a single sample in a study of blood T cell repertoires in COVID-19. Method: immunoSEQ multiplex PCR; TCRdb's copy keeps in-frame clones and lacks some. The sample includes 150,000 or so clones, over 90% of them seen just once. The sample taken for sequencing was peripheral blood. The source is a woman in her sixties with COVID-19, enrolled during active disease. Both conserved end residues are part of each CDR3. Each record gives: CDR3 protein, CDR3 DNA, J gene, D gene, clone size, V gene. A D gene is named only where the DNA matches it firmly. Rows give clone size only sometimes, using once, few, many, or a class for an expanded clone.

CASSQPGAGIYEQYF	TGTGCCAGCAGCCAGCCTGGGGCAGGGATCTACGAGCAGTACTTC	TRBJ2-7	.	once	TRBV3-1/TRBV3-2
CASSTGQGTYNEQFF	TGTGCCAGCAGCACGGGACAGGGAACCTACAATGAGCAGTTCTTC	TRBJ2-1	TRBD1	.	TRBV6-5
CSVQDRHYGYTF	TGCAGCGTACAGGACAGGCACTATGGCTACACCTTC	TRBJ1-2	TRBD1	.	TRBV29-1
CSVAGVGETQYF	TGCAGCGTTGCGGGGGTAGGGGAGACCCAGTACTTC	TRBJ2-5	.	.	TRBV29-1
CASTAPGQVNEKLFF	TGTGCCAGCACCGCCCCGGGACAGGTGAATGAAAAACTGTTTTTT	TRBJ1-4	TRBD1	.	TRBV6-5
CASSAQASDGYTF	TGTGCCAGCAGCGCACAGGCGTCTGATGGCTACACCTTC	TRBJ1-2	.	.	TRBV9
CASSQDSADSSYEQYF	TGTGCCAGCAGCCAAGATTCGGCCGACAGCTCCTACGAGCAGTACTTC	TRBJ2-7	.	.	TRBV4-2
CASSKYFPGTSMRNQPQHF	TGTGCCAGCAGCAAATACTTCCCGGGGACTTCGATGCGTAATCAGCCCCAGCATTTT	TRBJ1-5	.	.	TRBV21-1
CSALTGREQYF	TGCAGTGCTCTGACAGGGCGCGAGCAGTACTTC	TRBJ2-7	TRBD1	once	TRBV20-1
CASSPLSGANVLTF	TGTGCCAGCAGTCCCTTATCTGGGGCCAACGTCCTGACTTTC	TRBJ2-6	.	.	TRBV6-5
CASSSLRSGGQLETQYF	TGTGCCAGCAGCTCCCTAAGGTCGGGGGGACAACTAGAGACCCAGTACTTC	TRBJ2-5	.	.	TRBV7-6
CASSPSGQGAREQYF	TGTGCCAGCAGCCCAAGTGGGCAGGGGGCACGAGAGCAGTACTTC	TRBJ2-7	TRBD1	.	TRBV9
CSASSVSNQPQHF	TGCAGTGCTAGTTCTGTTAGCAATCAGCCCCAGCATTTT	TRBJ1-5	.	.	TRBV20-1
CAIADREDQPQHF	TGTGCCATCGCGGACAGGGAGGATCAGCCCCAGCATTTT	TRBJ1-5	TRBD1	few	TRBV27
CASSFQAGGREQYF	TGTGCCAGCAGCTTCCAAGCGGGGGGAAGGGAGCAGTACTTC	TRBJ2-7	TRBD2	.	TRBV7-2
CASSFNPTFNEKLFF	TGTGCCAGCAGCTTCAACCCTACCTTTAATGAAAAACTGTTTTTT	TRBJ1-4	.	.	TRBV7-6
CASSQDPRVGNSPLHF	TGCGCCAGCAGCCAAGATCCGAGGGTTGGGAATTCACCCCTCCACTTT	TRBJ1-6	.	once	TRBV4-3
CASSPGQGGANQPQHF	TGCGCCAGCAGCCCAGGACAGGGGGGCGCCAATCAGCCCCAGCATTTT	TRBJ1-5	TRBD1	.	TRBV5-1
CASSLGRGGMSQHF	TGTGCCAGCAGCTTGGGCAGGGGTGGGATGTCCCAGCATTTT	TRBJ1-5	.	few	TRBV13
CASRIQRQGANYGYTF	TGTGCCAGCAGGATACAGAGACAGGGCGCTAACTATGGCTACACCTTC	TRBJ1-2	TRBD1	.	TRBV2
CASSPPQGRTEAFF	TGCGCCAGCAGCCCCCCACAGGGGAGGACTGAAGCTTTCTTT	TRBJ1-1	TRBD1	.	TRBV5-1
CASSSNRAGVVSNQPQHF	TGTGCCAGCAGCTCTAACAGGGCAGGTGTGGTAAGCAATCAGCCCCAGCATTTT	TRBJ1-5	.	.	TRBV7-8
CASSVGETSGNTIYF	TGTGCCAGCAGCGTTGGGGAGACCTCTGGAAACACCATATATTTT	TRBJ1-3	.	.	TRBV9
CASSLALRQGTYGYTF	TGTGCCAGCAGCTTAGCACTCAGGCAGGGCACCTATGGCTACACCTTC	TRBJ1-2	.	once	TRBV7-9
CASNPSGQAVYEQYF	TGCGCCAGCAACCCTTCCGGACAGGCCGTCTACGAGCAGTACTTC	TRBJ2-7	TRBD1	.	TRBV5-1
CASSQTGSISNQPQHF	TGTGCCAGCAGCCAAACAGGAAGCATTAGCAATCAGCCCCAGCATTTT	TRBJ1-5	.	.	TRBV4-2
CASSPNTYGYTF	TGTGCCAGCAGCCCAAACACATATGGCTACACCTTC	TRBJ1-2	.	.	TRBV7-2
CASIAQGATTEAFF	TGTGCCAGTATCGCACAGGGGGCGACCACTGAAGCTTTCTTT	TRBJ1-1	TRBD1	.	TRBV19
CASSSATRGEAFF	TGTGCCAGCAGTTCCGCTACCCGAGGCGAAGCTTTCTTT	TRBJ1-1	.	.	TRBV7-2
CASSPQDRGRSPLHF	TGTGCCAGCTCACCTCAGGACAGGGGGCGTTCACCCCTCCACTTT	TRBJ1-6	TRBD1	.	TRBV18
CSAPGQGVGGYTF	TGCAGCGCCCCTGGACAGGGGGTCGGCGGCTACACCTTC	TRBJ1-2	TRBD1	.	TRBV29-1
CASSPSQGFNEQFF	TGTGCCAGCTCACCGTCGCAGGGGTTCAATGAGCAGTTCTTC	TRBJ2-1	.	.	TRBV18
CASSNQRQGAGQPQHF	TGTGCCAGTAGTAACCAACGACAGGGGGCCGGTCAGCCCCAGCATTTT	TRBJ1-5	TRBD1	.	TRBV19
CASRSGQGYTEAFF	TGTGCCAGCAGGTCGGGACAGGGTTACACTGAAGCTTTCTTT	TRBJ1-1	TRBD1	.	TRBV5-8
CAISESRQERDTQYF	TGTGCCATCAGTGAGTCCCGACAGGAAAGGGATACGCAGTATTTT	TRBJ2-3	.	.	TRBV10-3
CASSMGQGSTGNTIYF	TGTGCCAGTAGTATGGGACAGGGGAGCACTGGAAACACCATATATTTT	TRBJ1-3	TRBD1	.	TRBV19
CASSQEALGAYGYTF	TGTGCCAGCAGCCAAGAGGCCCTAGGGGCCTATGGCTACACCTTC	TRBJ1-2	.	.	TRBV4-2
CASSLGQGANTEAFF	TGTGCCAGCAGCTTGGGACAGGGGGCGAATACTGAAGCTTTCTTT	TRBJ1-1	TRBD1	once	TRBV5-4
CASSPTAAGGGTQYF	TGTGCCAGCAGTCCTACTGCGGCGGGGGGTGGGACCCAGTACTTC	TRBJ2-5	TRBD2	.	TRBV27
CASSLPPDNEQFF	TGCGCCAGCAGCTTGCCTCCGGACAATGAGCAGTTCTTC	TRBJ2-1	.	.	TRBV5-1
CASSYGTRRGTGELFF	TGTGCCAGCAGTTACGGCACACGGAGGGGCACCGGGGAGCTGTTTTTT	TRBJ2-2	.	.	TRBV6-2/TRBV6-3
CASSFVLGVSYNEQFF	TGCGCCAGCAGCTTTGTTTTGGGAGTCTCCTACAATGAGCAGTTCTTC	TRBJ2-1	.	.	TRBV5-1
CASSFEGAKGNTIYF	TGTGCCAGCAGCTTCGAGGGGGCGAAAGGAAACACCATATATTTT	TRBJ1-3	TRBD1	.	TRBV5-4
CASSSIPNSGANVLTF	TGCGCCAGCAGCTCCATCCCCAACTCTGGGGCCAACGTCCTGACTTTC	TRBJ2-6	.	.	TRBV5-1
CASSLLLGGGGSNEQYF	TGTGCCAGCAGCTTATTGCTCGGCGGGGGGGGTTCTAACGAGCAGTACTTC	TRBJ2-7	TRBD2	.	TRBV5-8
CASSQVSRADTEAFF	TGCGCCAGCAGCCAAGTATCCAGGGCGGACACTGAAGCTTTCTTT	TRBJ1-1	.	.	TRBV4-1
CASSQNSPREETQYF	TGCGCCAGCAGTCAGAACAGCCCTCGGGAGGAGACCCAGTACTTC	TRBJ2-5	.	once	TRBV5-1
CASSYSGGINQPQHF	TGTGCCAGCAGTTACTCAGGGGGAATCAATCAGCCCCAGCATTTT	TRBJ1-5	.	few	TRBV6-2/TRBV6-3
CASSVYSGASYNEQFF	TGTGCCAGTAGTGTCTATAGCGGTGCCTCCTACAATGAGCAGTTCTTC	TRBJ2-1	.	.	TRBV19
CASSLGVRETQYF	TGTGCCAGCAGCTTAGGTGTTCGGGAGACCCAGTACTTC	TRBJ2-5	.	.	TRBV7-2
CASSILTADQPQHF	TGTGCCAGTAGTATCCTTACAGCCGATCAGCCCCAGCATTTT	TRBJ1-5	.	.	TRBV19
CASSTPRGGRGYTF	TGTGCCAGTAGTACCCCGCGGGGTGGAAGGGGCTACACCTTC	TRBJ1-2	.	.	TRBV19
CAITSLGQGPPDTQYF	TGTGCCATCACCTCCCTAGGTCAGGGGCCCCCAGATACGCAGTATTTT	TRBJ2-3	.	.	TRBV10-3
CASSPDGQVEDTQYF	TGTGCCAGCAGCCCGGACGGACAGGTTGAGGATACGCAGTATTTT	TRBJ2-3	TRBD1	.	TRBV7-8
CASSQRGQGTNEKLFF	TGTGCCAGCAGCCAACGAGGACAGGGGACTAATGAAAAACTGTTTTTT	TRBJ1-4	TRBD1	.	TRBV3-1/TRBV3-2
CASSPPRQSYGYTF	TGTGCCAGCAGCCCACCTAGACAGTCCTATGGCTACACCTTC	TRBJ1-2	.	.	TRBV6-2/TRBV6-3
CASSRETSDRSTDTQYF	TGTGCCAGCAGCCGGGAGACCTCCGACAGGTCCACAGATACGCAGTATTTT	TRBJ2-3	.	.	TRBV4-2
CASSEQGGYGYTF	TGTGCCAGCAGTGAACAGGGCGGCTATGGCTACACCTTC	TRBJ1-2	.	.	TRBV6-1
CASSVTGTTPRETQYF	TGCGCCAGCAGCGTCACCGGGACAACCCCACGAGAGACCCAGTACTTC	TRBJ2-5	.	.	TRBV5-1
CASSFGGGGNQPQHF	TGTGCCAGCAGCTTCGGCGGGGGTGGCAATCAGCCCCAGCATTTT	TRBJ1-5	.	.	TRBV7-9